These 20 T cell receptor beta chains share one sample of origin, sequenced in a study of blood T cell repertoires in COVID-19. The data were produced by immunoSEQ multiplex PCR, yet TCRdb's version contains in-frame clones alone and is incomplete. The repertoire holds 200,000 to 250,000 clones, with roughly 80% as singletons. Sequencing was performed on peripheral blood. The receptors stem from a woman aged 55-70 years with acute or convalescent COVID-19.

CDR3 nucleotide sequence: TGTGCCAGCAGCTTAGACGGACTGTACGAGCAGTACTTC. Translated, it gives CASSLDGLYEQYF. The V gene is TRBV11-2, the J gene TRBJ2-7; D is perhaps TRBD2 (5 bases). The germline V gene encodes CDR1 SGHAT and CDR2 FQNNGV. The V gene lost 0 bases and the J gene lost 4 bases, with 7 bases spanning the gap. This CDR3 has 13 residues.

This clone was seen a handful of times. CDR3 nucleotides: TGTGCCAGCAGCCCTAGCTCCAGGGGAAGTAATGGCTACACCTTC. Translating it yields CASSPSSRGSNGYTF. V gene TRBV9 combines with J gene TRBJ1-2; TRBD1 might be the D (6 bases). Between the trimmed V and J ends, which lost 4 bases and 6 bases, there was a span of 19 bases. Germline V CDR1 and CDR2: SGDLS, YYNGEE. This CDR3 is 15 amino acids long.

CDR3 nucleotide sequence: TGCAGCGTAGGTGGCGGGGGATTCCAAGAGACCCAGTACTTC. It translates to CSVGGGGFQETQYF. The chain combines TRBV29-1 with TRBJ2-5; 7 bases fit TRBD2. The V and J ends lost 6 bases and 1 base, in that order; junction bases with no gene match: 8. CDR3 length: 14 residues. Germline-derived CDR1 and CDR2 are SQVTM and ANQGSEA.

The chain links TRBV6-6 to TRBJ1-5; D is perhaps TRBD1 (6 bases). This CDR3 is built from 14 residues. The V and J ends lost 7 bases and 5 bases respectively, with 15 bases between them. Germline-derived CDR1 and CDR2 are MNHNY and SVGAGI (reference sequence). CDR3 in amino acids: CASNAGDGHQPQHF. In DNA, the CDR3 is TGTGCCAGCAATGCAGGGGACGGACATCAGCCCCAGCATTTT.

This clone was observed a few times. The rearrangement joins TRBV18 to TRBJ1-1; 8 bases agree with TRBD1. With 4 bases clipped from V and 1 base from J, the junction kept 14 bases outside the gene matches. This CDR3 is 18 amino acids long. CDR1 KGHSH and CDR2 LQKENI come from the germline V gene. DNA for the CDR3: TGTGCCAGCTCACGGGTAGGCGGGACAGGAATTTCGAACACTGAAGCTTTCTTT. Protein product: CASSRVGGTGISNTEAFF.

About this clone: Other DNA sequences in this specimen translate into the identical CDR3. The J gene is TRBJ2-1, the V gene TRBV19; 9 nucleotides match TRBD2. V trimming: 2 bases; J trimming: 4 bases; junction bases outside the gene matches: 12. This CDR3 is 18 amino acids long. Germline CDR1 is LNHDA and CDR2 is SQIVND (reference sequence). The CDR3 nucleotides are TGTGCCAGTAGTATAACGAGTAGGCGGGGGGGTTTGTACAATGAGCAGTTCTTC. Amino acid sequence: CASSITSRRGGLYNEQFF.

This rearrangement joins TRBV5-4 to TRBJ1-1; a weak D match, TRBD1 (6 bases). V lost 4 bases to trimming and J lost 0 bases, with 13 bases between them. CDR3 size: 15 residues. Per germline, CDR1 SGHNT and CDR2 YYREEE (reference sequence). The CDR3 here is CASSMETGMNTEAFF. The CDR3 bases are TGTGCCAGCAGCATGGAAACAGGGATGAACACTGAAGCTTTCTTT.

There are a few counts of this clone. J is TRBJ1-1 and V is TRBV21-1; the table's D call, TRBD1, was not checked against the DNA. TRBV21-1 is recorded as a pseudogene. This CDR3 comprises 13 residues. CDR3 region: CASRIQGSDEAFF. CDR3 DNA sequence: TGTGCCAGCAGAATACAGGGATCCGATGAAGCTTTCTTT.

The chain employs TRBV30 and TRBJ1-2, with D possibly matching TRBD1 (6 bases). Germline loops: CDR1 GTSNPN, CDR2 SVGIG (reference sequence). The length of the CDR3 is 13 residues. V was shortened by 4 bases and J by 2 bases, with 11 bases between the two germline ends. As DNA, the CDR3 is TGTGCCTGGAAGGGGGAGGGGAACTATGGCTACACCTTC. Protein sequence: CAWKGEGNYGYTF.

V is TRBV5-5 and J is TRBJ2-3, with D unclear. The CDR3 has 16 amino acids. V was clipped by 8 bases and J by 0 bases, with 19 bases between them. Germline CDR1 reads SGHKS; CDR2 reads YYEKEE (reference sequence). Here the CDR3 DNA reads TGTGCCAGTAATGCCTCACCTACGCATAGCACAGATACGCAGTATTTT. It specifies CASNASPTHSTDTQYF.

This chain uses TRBV10-3 with TRBJ1-1; no firm D call. This CDR3 has 11 residues. Germline V gene lookup returns CDR1 ENHRY and CDR2 SYGVKD. The ends were cut back, 3 bases at V and 10 bases at J, with 9 bases in the middle. CDR3 nucleotide sequence: TGTGCCATCAGTGAACGGGAGGCAGCTTTCTTT. It translates to CAISEREAAFF.

V gene TRBV19 combines with J gene TRBJ2-7; 7 bases are a match to TRBD2. Trimming at V came to 1 base and at J to 2 bases, leaving 2 bases not matched to a gene. The length of the CDR3 is 14 residues. Germline assignment: CDR1 LNHDA and CDR2 SQIVND (reference sequence). For the CDR3, the DNA is TGTGCCAGTAGTATAGTCGGGACTACCTACGAGCAGTACTTC. Protein product: CASSIVGTTYEQYF.

The V call is TRBV14, the J call TRBJ1-4; 8 positions agree with TRBD1. With 4 bases clipped from V and 8 bases from J, the junction kept 6 bases outside the gene matches. CDR1 and CDR2 (germline): SGHDN, FVKESK. The CDR3 is 14 residues long. In nucleotides, the CDR3 is TGTGCCAGCAGCCGGACAGGGCGGTGGGAAAAACTGTTTTTT. Amino acid sequence: CASSRTGRWEKLFF.

V gene TRBV11-2 combines with J gene TRBJ1-5; possible D gene TRBD1, 5 bases. Germline V gene lookup returns CDR1 SGHAT and CDR2 FQNNGV. The CDR3 totals 15 residues. The germline V and J ends were trimmed by 0 bases and 5 bases, with 11 bases remaining between them. The CDR3 DNA reads TGTGCCAGCAGCTTAGATGTGGGGGGGGATCAGCCCCAGCATTTT. Translating gives CASSLDVGGDQPQHF.

The rearrangement uses TRBV9 and TRBJ1-6; D may be TRBD1 (6 bases). Germline V lookup: CDR1 SGDLS, CDR2 YYNGEE. The CDR3 spans 18 residues. V was pared by 0 bases and J by 3 bases, with 16 bases between. The CDR3 reads CASSVGGLRGGYNSPLHF. The CDR3 DNA is TGTGCCAGCAGCGTAGGGGGATTGCGAGGGGGCTATAATTCACCCCTCCACTTT. Looking up the rest from reference TRBV9 and TRBJ1-6 gives the full variable domain: DSGVTQTPKHLITATGQRVTLRCSPRSGDLSVYWYQQSLDQGLQFLIQYYNGEERAKGNILERFSAQQFPDLHSELNLSSLELGDSALYFCASSVGGLRGGYNSPLHFGNGTRLTVT.

The chain joins TRBV9 to TRBJ2-1, with 9 bases identical to TRBD2. The CDR3 sequence is 15 residues long. From germline, CDR1 is SGDLS and CDR2 YYNGEE. The V gene end was trimmed by 4 bases and the J gene end by 5 bases; junction bases not matched to a gene: 7. DNA for the CDR3: TGTGCCAGCAGCCCCCCTAGCGGGGCAGACAATGAGCAGTTCTTC. Its translation is CASSPPSGADNEQFF. The full variable domain, with the rest looked up from reference TRBV9 and TRBJ2-1, is DSGVTQTPKHLITATGQRVTLRCSPRSGDLSVYWYQQSLDQGLQFLIQYYNGEERAKGNILERFSAQQFPDLHSELNLSSLELGDSALYFCASSPPSGADNEQFFGPGTRLTVL.

CDR3 loop: CASSYGQGHYEQYF. Here the CDR3 DNA reads TGTGCCAGCAGCTACGGACAGGGTCACTACGAGCAGTACTTC. V and J are TRBV3-1 (or the pseudogene TRBV3-2) and TRBJ2-7; 8 nucleotides line up with TRBD1. Germline CDR1 and CDR2: LGHDT and YNNKEL (reference sequence). The V and J ends lost 5 bases and 3 bases, in that order; junction bases with no gene match: 6. The CDR3 length is 14 residues.

The V gene is TRBV21-1, the J gene TRBJ2-3; the D call of TRBD2 is as the table states it, not checked on the DNA. TRBV21-1 is flagged as a pseudogene. There are 21 residues in the CDR3. CDR3 loop: CASSAPPNSGGLSPLTDTQYF. CDR3 nucleotide sequence: TGTGCCAGCAGCGCCCCTCCCAATAGCGGGGGCCTCTCGCCCCTCACAGATACGCAGTATTTT.

This clone has more than one count but fewer than ten. Other nucleotide sequences in the sample specify the same CDR3. The rearrangement uses TRBV10-3 and TRBJ1-2; 7 bases match TRBD1. With 6 bases clipped from V and 4 bases from J, the junction kept 5 bases outside the gene matches. The CDR3 is made up of 13 amino acids. Germline assignment: CDR1 ENHRY and CDR2 SYGVKD. The CDR3 DNA reads as TGTGCCATCAGGGAGACAGGGTCCTATGGCTACACCTTC. Protein product: CAIRETGSYGYTF.

This rearrangement joins TRBV27 to TRBJ1-2; TRBD1 matches 8 bases. The V gene end was trimmed by 6 bases and the J gene end by 8 bases; junction bases not matched to a gene: 8. CDR3 size: 13 residues. CDR1 and CDR2 (germline): MNHEY, SMNVEV (reference sequence). The CDR3 nucleotides read TGTGCCAGCAGCCAGGACAGGGCGGGAGGCTACACCTTC. Translated: CASSQDRAGGYTF.